This record concerns one T cell receptor beta chain sequence. The antigen remains undetermined. TCRdb re-derived calls from the reads in MiXCR, one entry per CDR3 protein. The sample lists more than 95,000 distinct CDR3 sequences, more than 30% occurring once. The data stem from a study of T cell repertoires in cytomegalovirus infection. This CDR3 has 17 residues. V was pared by 0 bases and J by 3 bases, with 17 bases between. Germline V CDR1 and CDR2: SGHTA, FQGNSA. The V and J genes are TRBV7-2 and TRBJ1-2; possible D gene TRBD1, 6 bases. The TCR was taken from a human donor in good health (CMV status not recorded). Some clones in this sample may be carry-over from other donors' samples. This specimen was CD8+ T cells from cultured PBMCs, taken from culture after CMV antigen stimulation. CDR3 sequence (DNA): TGTGCCAGCAGCTTAGCGTCGGGGGCGCTCCCTTACTATGGCTACACCTTC. Its protein product is CASSLASGALPYYGYTF.